This T cell receptor (beta chain) was sequenced during a study of T cell responses to AZD1222 COVID-19 vaccine. Study-level findings and limits: The donors showed a predominance of white British ancestry and of females, with possible underestimation of clonal diversity. Every sample of the repertoires postdated the peak T cell response. In the spike-specific TCR repertoire, nearly half reportedly target unmutated variant regions.

Libraries were prepared by immunoSEQ multiplex PCR; TCRdb keeps only in-frame clonotypes and omits some of them. The data show 100,000 or so clones, roughly nine tenths seen once. CDR3 size: 15 residues. The germline V and J ends were trimmed by 0 bases and 4 bases, with 10 bases remaining between them. The germline CDR1 and CDR2 sequences are LNHNV and YYDKDF (reference sequence). In the case of this clone: The antigen is undetermined.

Sample: peripheral blood, taken on day 0 of AZD1222 vaccination. The V and J genes are TRBV15 and TRBJ1-3; D might be TRBD1 (5 bases). This clonotype originated in an adult in good health. Written as DNA, the CDR3 is TGTGCCACCAGCAGAGACCAGGGCCCCGGAAACACCATATATTTT. It specifies CATSRDQGPGNTIYF.